The entry that follows covers one TCR beta chain sequence. As yet, its antigen is unknown. The data belong to a study of cytomegalovirus exposure and HLA in healthy donors. Overall study results and limits: By a later analysis, the bulk of CMV-associated TCR beta chains appeared HLA-restricted.

The V gene's germline CDR1 is SGHTA and CDR2 FQGNSA. Unmatched junction bases numbered 7, after V lost 1 base and J lost 6 bases. There are 16 residues in the CDR3. The PCR made use of 60 Vbeta and 13 Jbeta primers. Clones were sequenced by immunoSEQ multiplex PCR, and TCRdb holds only the in-frame ones, with some missing. The table has around 180,000 clones, over 65% seen once. Sequenced input: PBMCs. The TCR originated in a man aged 55 to 70 in good health and CMV-seronegative. V gene TRBV7-2 combines with J gene TRBJ1-4; 8 nucleotides agree with TRBD1. This CDR3 is CASSLVPGQAYEKLFF. The CDR3 nucleotides are TGTGCCAGCAGCTTAGTGCCGGGACAGGCCTATGAAAAACTGTTTTTT.